Shown below are 9 T cell receptor beta chains from a single sample sequenced in a study of shared clonotypes between healthy human individuals. The method was immunoSEQ multiplex PCR; TCRdb's version includes in-frame clones alone and lacks a portion of them. The data hold roughly 2.6 million clones, with around nine tenths observed a single time. Sequenced input: naive CD4+ T cells sorted from blood. Subset indicated: CD45RA+ positively selected. The receptor set was obtained from a man aged 18 to 30 in good health.

The genes are TRBV7-9 and TRBJ2-1; 8 bases fit TRBD2. Germline CDR1 SEHNR, CDR2 FQNEAQ (reference sequence). This CDR3 region has 14 residues. Trimming took 3 bases from V and 6 from J; bases not matched to a gene: 4. This chain's CDR3 is CASSFGGAFNEQFF. CDR3 coding DNA: TGTGCCAGCAGCTTCGGGGGGGCCTTCAATGAGCAGTTCTTC.

The V gene is TRBV6-4, the J gene TRBJ2-1, with 9 bases that match TRBD2. J gave up 3 bases and V 2 bases, and 5 bases lay outside the gene matches. From germline, CDR1 is MRHNA and CDR2 SNTAGT. The CDR3 length is 16 residues. CDR3 DNA sequence: TGTGCCAGCAGTGACAACCGGACTAGCGTCTACAATGAGCAGTTCTTC. It codes for CASSDNRTSVYNEQFF.

CDR3 amino acids: CASSEGGYGATDTQYF. The CDR3 coding sequence is TGTGCCAGCAGCGAGGGGGGGTACGGGGCCACAGATACGCAGTATTTT. The chain combines TRBV7-8 with TRBJ2-3, with D perhaps matching TRBD2 (7 bases). The germline gives CDR1 SGHVS, CDR2 FQNEAQ. The V end was cut by 5 bases, the J end by 2 bases, with 17 bases between. There are 16 residues in the CDR3.

J is TRBJ2-1 and V is TRBV29-1; 7 nucleotides line up with TRBD2. The CDR3 runs to 17 residues. Germline CDR1 and CDR2: SQVTM and ANQGSEA. V lost 6 bases and J lost 0; bases outside the gene matches: 14. This CDR3 reads CSVYMAASGLSYNEQFF. CDR3 sequence (DNA): TGCAGCGTATATATGGCGGCTAGCGGTCTCTCCTACAATGAGCAGTTCTTC.

This clone was picked up one time. The chain has TRBV5-1 and TRBJ2-1; no firm D call. In germline, CDR1 is SGHRS, CDR2 YFSETQ. The CDR3 runs to 16 residues. The V and J ends lost 4 bases and 1 base respectively, with 15 bases between them. CDR3 sequence: CASSPEGIGSYNEQFF. Here the CDR3 DNA reads TGCGCCAGCAGCCCCGAAGGGATTGGGTCCTACAATGAGCAGTTCTTC.

The chain employs TRBV7-5 and TRBJ2-4; the DNA was not compared with TRBD2, the D call given in the table. TRBV7-5 is a listed pseudogene. The CDR3 is 14 residues long. The CDR3 is CARRNPGGTDIQYF. CDR3 sequence (DNA): TGTGCCAGAAGGAACCCGGGAGGGACGGACATTCAGTACTTC.

The rearrangement links TRBV5-5 to TRBJ2-3, with 10 bases lining up with TRBD1. With 4 bases clipped from V and 4 bases from J, the junction kept 6 bases outside the gene matches. Per germline, CDR1 SGHKS and CDR2 YYEKEE (reference sequence). The CDR3 totals 15 residues. For the CDR3, the DNA is TGTGCCAGCAGCCTGCGGGGACAGGGGCCAGATACGCAGTATTTT. This translates into CASSLRGQGPDTQYF. The whole variable domain, remainder taken from reference TRBV5-5 and TRBJ2-3, is DAGVTQSPTHLIKTRGQQVTLRCSPISGHKSVSWYQQVLGQGPQFIFQYYEKEERGRGNFPDRFSARQFPNYSSELNVNALLLGDSALYLCASSLRGQGPDTQYFGPGTRLTVL.

This chain links TRBV10-3 with TRBJ2-3; weak D call: TRBD2 (7 bases). There are 15 residues in the CDR3. Trimming left V 8 bases short and J 0 bases short, with 15 bases between. Per the germline V gene, CDR1 is ENHRY and CDR2 is SYGVKD. In DNA, the CDR3 is TGTGCCATCGCGAGGAGGGGGGGGAGCACAGATACGCAGTATTTT. Protein sequence: CAIARRGGSTDTQYF.

The chain recombines TRBV7-6 with TRBJ1-5; the match to TRBD1 covers 8 bases. In germline, CDR1 is SGHVS, CDR2 FNYEAQ. J lost 6 bases, V lost 5 bases, and 6 bases had no gene match. CDR3 length: 14 residues. CDR3 nucleotide sequence: TGTGCCAGCAGCGCGACAGGGGTTGGTCAGCCCCAGCATTTT. Its protein product is CASSATGVGQPQHF.